This TCR beta chain comes out of a study of OX40 agonist ivuxolimab in advanced cancers. Study details: Cohort: approximately 83% men, mean age about 60, aged roughly 23 to 90. Earlier treatment with anti-PD-1, anti-PD-L1 or anti-CTLA-4 was permitted, and 35% to 40% had received some. General study findings and limits: Relatively little clonal expansion, among the lowest observed, appeared in partial responders at 0.1-3.0 mg/kg.

The protocol was immunoSEQ multiplex PCR, while the TCRdb copy is restricted to in-frame clones and leaves out a portion. Of tens of thousands of clones in the sample, over 85% were seen once. Exclusion applied to patients with autoimmune disease history or systemic immunosuppression. In germline, CDR1 is SGHNT, CDR2 YYREEE (reference sequence). The ends were cut back, 4 bases at V and 5 bases at J, with 9 bases in the middle. CDR3 length: 13 amino acids. On this clone: Its antigen remains unidentified.

V and J are TRBV5-4 and TRBJ1-4; TRBD1 might be the D (5 bases). The sequenced sample was CD4+ or CD8+ T cells sorted from blood, obtained in a trial of the OX40 agonist ivuxolimab. This clonotype was sampled from an adult with an advanced solid tumor such as melanoma, head and neck, liver or kidney cancer. DNA of the CDR3: TGTGCCAGCAGCCGTGCAGGGAATGAAAAACTGTTTTTT. This sequence encodes CASSRAGNEKLFF.